This passage covers 8 T cell receptor beta chains from one sample sequenced in a study of T cells in Graves' hyperthyroidism and ophthalmopathy. The investigators amplified TCR beta CDR3 regions from RNA transcripts. TCR CDR3 regions were first amplified by RT-PCR with HTBI primers. TCRdb processed the multiplex PCR reads anew with MiXCR; each CDR3 protein has one entry. The data hold under 600,000 distinct CDR3 sequences, with around 16% observed a single time. The sample taken for sequencing was blood. Source of these receptors: a woman aged 40 to 50 with Graves' ophthalmopathy.

This clonotype was recorded many times. The genes are TRBV20-1 and TRBJ2-5; possibly TRBD2 for D (6 bases). The CDR3 is made up of 14 amino acids. Germline CDR1 is DFQATT and CDR2 is SNEGSKA (reference sequence). The germline V and J ends were trimmed by 1 base and 2 bases, with 11 bases remaining between them. The CDR3 DNA reads TGCAGTGCTAGAGTTAGTAGCGGTCAAGAGACCCAGTACTTC. Translating it yields CSARVSSGQETQYF.

The rearrangement uses TRBV12-3 or TRBV12-4 and TRBJ1-2, with D unresolved. The CDR3 covers 13 residues. V gave up 6 bases and J gave up 1 base, with 9 bases separating them. CDR3 sequence: CASRRADNYGYTF. DNA for the CDR3: TGTGCCAGCAGGAGAGCAGATAACTATGGCTACACCTTC.

The chain has TRBV7-3 and TRBJ2-1; 7 bases match TRBD2. CDR1 and CDR2 from the germline V gene are SGHTA and FQGTGA. This CDR3 comprises 13 residues. V was clipped by 4 bases and J by 9 bases; unmatched bases: 6. Here the CDR3 reads CASSSSGAGEQFF. The CDR3 DNA reads TGTGCCAGCAGCTCGAGCGGGGCGGGTGAGCAGTTCTTC.

This clonotype was recorded at least ten times. The rearrangement joins TRBV12-3 or TRBV12-4 to TRBJ1-1, with D unclear. Trimming took 3 bases from V and 0 from J, leaving 11 bases between them. CDR3 size: 15 residues. The CDR3 loop is CASSLLSRMNTEAFF. Written as DNA, the CDR3 is TGTGCCAGCAGTTTGCTAAGCCGCATGAACACTGAAGCTTTCTTT.

In its sample, this clonotype was seen many times. The chain couples TRBV2 to TRBJ1-2; D might be TRBD1 (6 bases). CDR3 length: 17 amino acids. The V and J ends lost 4 bases and 5 bases respectively, with 23 bases between them. From germline, CDR1 is SNHLY and CDR2 FYNNEI. CDR3 in amino acids: CASSAVRIQGRPYGYTF. The DNA for the CDR3 is TGTGCCAGCAGTGCCGTAAGAATACAGGGCCGACCATATGGCTACACCTTC.

This clonotype was seen a handful of times. The chain employs TRBV10-3 and TRBJ2-1; no clear D. Germline V gene data show CDR1 as ENHRY and CDR2 as SYGVKD. Trimming took 7 bases from V and 2 from J, leaving 9 bases between them. This CDR3 is 13 amino acids long. The CDR3 sequence is CAINTDTYNEQFF. CDR3 nucleotides: TGTGCCATCAACACCGATACCTACAATGAGCAGTTCTTC.

V is TRBV30 and J is TRBJ2-2, with 9 bases identical to TRBD2. Germline values: CDR1 GTSNPN, CDR2 SVGIG (reference sequence). J lost 3 bases, V lost 2 bases, and 1 base had no gene match. The CDR3 is 14 residues long. The DNA for the CDR3 is TGTGCCTGGAGTCGCGGGGGGGACACCGGGGAGCTGTTTTTT. This codes for CAWSRGGDTGELFF.

This clonotype was observed once. A much larger clone is a single base away; this may be a read error. The genes are TRBV12-3 or TRBV12-4 and TRBJ1-1; D call uncertain. The V gene lost 7 bases and the J gene lost 2 bases, with 11 bases spanning the gap. The CDR3 runs to 13 residues. CDR3 in amino acids: CASNPAGNTEAFF. The DNA for the CDR3 is TGTGCCAGCAACCCGGCAGGAAACACTGAAGCTTTCTTT.